These T cell receptor beta chains were read from a single sample in a study of beta chain features in type 1 diabetes. Repertoires were generated with immunoSEQ multiplex PCR, while TCRdb's copy carries only in-frame clones and drops some. Of some 400,000 clones listed, about 14% were seen once; the top ten hold approximately 0.019%. The sequenced material came from naive CD4+ T cells from blood. Receptor source: a woman between 18 and 30 years old in good health. Both conserved end residues are part of each CDR3. The order of the fields is clone size, J gene, V gene, CDR3 protein. The size field is filled for only some rows; it gives once, few, many or a size class.

>few|TRBJ2-1|TRBV5-1
CASRRVGEQFF
>few|TRBJ2-1|TRBV18
CASSPAEGGVNEQFF
>few|TRBJ2-1|TRBV27
CASSTSGNEQFF
>.|TRBJ2-4|TRBV5-1
CASSYRQGQGIQYF
>few|TRBJ2-5|TRBV28
CASQGGAETQYF
>.|TRBJ2-1|TRBV12-5
CASRGTSETYSYNEQFF
>.|TRBJ2-1|TRBV11-1
CASSRSVTSSYNEQFF
>few|TRBJ2-7|TRBV7-3
CASSPGGGGKAEQYF
>.|TRBJ2-7|TRBV18
CASSPGTSGSYEQYF
>.|TRBJ1-2|TRBV9
CASSVERGAPTF
>few|TRBJ2-7|TRBV7-2
CASSLVSYEQYF
>.|TRBJ2-5|TRBV6-5
CASSYSGQIQETQYF
>few|TRBJ2-3|TRBV5-4
CASSFRDRGDTQYF
>few|TRBJ2-7|TRBV27
CASSGLATGEFYEQYF
>few|TRBJ2-2|TRBV18
CASSPPGQDTGELFF
>.|TRBJ2-3|TRBV11-2
CASSFYLRHSTDTQYF
>few|TRBJ1-1|TRBV29-1
CSVEGRSNTEAFF
>few|TRBJ1-1|TRBV20-1
CRGQRDTEAFF
>.|TRBJ2-1|TRBV18
CASSPLGWSGGNEQFF
>.|TRBJ2-7|TRBV7-9
CASSTGQVPHEQYF
>.|TRBJ1-1|TRBV25-1
CASSERGTTEAFF
>few|TRBJ2-3|TRBV7-3
CASTLRGSSTDTQYF
>.|TRBJ2-7|TRBV28
CAIAGLAGEEQYF
>few|TRBJ2-2|TRBV30
CAWIRDRPTGELFF